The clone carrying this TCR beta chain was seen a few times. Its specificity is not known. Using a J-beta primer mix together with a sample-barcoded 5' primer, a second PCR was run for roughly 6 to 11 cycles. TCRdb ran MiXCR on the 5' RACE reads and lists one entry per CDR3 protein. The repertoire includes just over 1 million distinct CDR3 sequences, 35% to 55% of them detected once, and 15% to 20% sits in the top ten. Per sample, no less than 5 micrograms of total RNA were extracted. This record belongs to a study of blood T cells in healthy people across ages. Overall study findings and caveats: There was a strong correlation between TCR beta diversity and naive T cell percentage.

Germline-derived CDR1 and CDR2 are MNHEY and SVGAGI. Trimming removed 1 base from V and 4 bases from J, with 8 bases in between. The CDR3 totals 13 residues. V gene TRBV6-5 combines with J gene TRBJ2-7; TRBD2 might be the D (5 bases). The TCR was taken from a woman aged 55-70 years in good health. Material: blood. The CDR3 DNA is TGTGCCAGCAGTTACTTCCCGGGATACGAGCAGTACTTC. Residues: CASSYFPGYEQYF.